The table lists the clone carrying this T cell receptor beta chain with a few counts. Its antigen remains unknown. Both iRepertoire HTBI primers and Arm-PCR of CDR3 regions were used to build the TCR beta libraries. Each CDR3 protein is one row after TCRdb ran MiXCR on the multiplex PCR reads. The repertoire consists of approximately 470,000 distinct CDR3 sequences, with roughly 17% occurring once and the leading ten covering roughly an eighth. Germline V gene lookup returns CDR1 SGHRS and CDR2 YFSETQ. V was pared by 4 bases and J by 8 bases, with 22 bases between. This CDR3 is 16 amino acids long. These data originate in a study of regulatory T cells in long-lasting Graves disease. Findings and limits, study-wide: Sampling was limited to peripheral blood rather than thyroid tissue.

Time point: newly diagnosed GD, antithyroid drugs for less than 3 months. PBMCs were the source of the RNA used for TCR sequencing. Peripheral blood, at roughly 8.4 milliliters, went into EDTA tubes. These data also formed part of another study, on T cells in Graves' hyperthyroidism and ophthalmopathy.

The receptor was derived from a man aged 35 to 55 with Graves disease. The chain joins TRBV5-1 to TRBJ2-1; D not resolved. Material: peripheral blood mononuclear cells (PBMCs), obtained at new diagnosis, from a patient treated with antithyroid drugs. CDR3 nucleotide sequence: TGCGCCAGCAGCCCCCGGGCCCCAACTGGGTACGATGAGCAGTTCTTC. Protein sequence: CASSPRAPTGYDEQFF.